Shown below are 10 T cell receptor beta chains from a single sample sequenced in a study of Graves' ophthalmopathy and Graves' hyperthyroidism. Using RNA transcripts, the TCR beta CDR3 regions were amplified. HTBI primers were employed in first-round RT-PCR, then a second-round multiplex PCR followed. A single record per CDR3 protein comes from TCRdb applying MiXCR to the multiplex PCR reads. The sample has roughly 480,000 distinct CDR3 sequences, around 15% seen once. Input material: blood. These receptors were obtained from a woman aged 25 to 39 with Graves' ophthalmopathy.

At least ten counts were recorded for this clonotype. The rearrangement uses TRBV30 and TRBJ2-5, with D perhaps TRBD2 (6 bases). Germline-derived CDR1 and CDR2 are GTSNPN and SVGIG (reference sequence). V was trimmed by 2 bases and J by 5 bases, leaving 15 bases between them. The CDR3 is 14 amino acids. The CDR3 is CAWSPSSVRETQYF. CDR3 DNA: TGTGCCTGGAGTCCTTCTAGCGTCCGGGAGACCCAGTACTTC.

On this clonotype: No conserved phenylalanine or tryptophan ends this CDR3, so it is likely a read error. The chain uses TRBV6-5 and TRBJ1-2; D is possibly TRBD1 (6 bases). The CDR3 sequence is 13 residues long. Trimming shortened V by 6 bases and J by 2 bases, and 10 bases separated the two germline ends. Germline V gene data show CDR1 as MNHEY and CDR2 as SVGAGI. Here the CDR3 DNA reads TGTGCCAGCAGCTACGGGACAAACTATGGCTACACCTAC. It is translated as CASSYGTNYGYTY.

This clonotype has at least ten counts. The gene calls are TRBV5-1 and TRBJ2-7; 10 bases agree with TRBD1. V lost 5 bases, J lost 3 bases, and 8 bases stayed unmatched. The CDR3 is 15 residues long. The germline CDR1 and CDR2 sequences are SGHRS and YFSETQ. CDR3: CASSMTGQGIYEQYF. CDR3 nucleotides: TGCGCCAGCAGTATGACGGGACAGGGGATCTACGAGCAGTACTTC.

This clonotype was detected ten times or more. V usage is TRBV7-4 and J usage is TRBJ1-3; no definite D call. Deletions cut 4 bases from V and 5 bases from J, with 12 bases between. CDR1 is SGHVT and CDR2 is SQSDAQ in the germline V gene. This CDR3 has 14 residues. The CDR3 is CASSCEGSRNTIYF. For the CDR3, the DNA is TGTGCCAGCAGCTGTGAAGGGTCGAGAAACACCATATATTTT.

Many counts were recorded for this clonotype. This sequence joins TRBV11-2 and TRBJ2-7; 8 positions match TRBD1. The germline CDR1 and CDR2 sequences are SGHAT and FQNNGV. Unmatched junction bases numbered 7, after V lost 0 bases and J lost 6 bases. The CDR3 has 15 residues. CDR3 sequence reads: CASSLDRNRGAEQYF. CDR3 DNA sequence: TGTGCCAGCAGCTTAGATCGGAACAGGGGGGCCGAGCAGTACTTC.

This clonotype appeared many times. This chain links TRBV6-1 with TRBJ2-5, with unresolved D. The germline V gene has CDR1 MNHNS and CDR2 SASEGT. This CDR3 has 14 amino acids. Trimming shortened V by 6 bases and J by 7 bases, and 18 bases separated the two germline ends. This chain's CDR3 is CASSPMAATGTQYF. CDR3 coding DNA: TGTGCCAGCAGCCCCATGGCGGCAACGGGGACCCAGTACTTC.

The V gene is TRBV2, the J gene TRBJ1-2; TRBD1 agrees at 9 bases. CDR3 length: 15 residues. Germline V gene data show CDR1 as SNHLY and CDR2 as FYNNEI. After removal of 5 bases from V and 7 bases from J, the junction contained 11 bases not matched to a gene. In nucleotides, the CDR3 is TGTGCCAGCAGTCCCGGTGGGACAGGGAGGCTTGGCTACACCTTC. Translated: CASSPGGTGRLGYTF.

This clonotype was counted many times. This rearrangement joins TRBV27 to TRBJ1-2; TRBD1 might be the D (6 bases). V was clipped by 3 bases and J by 8 bases, with 13 bases between them. The V gene's germline CDR1 is MNHEY and CDR2 SMNVEV (reference sequence). CDR3 length equals 13 residues. In DNA form, the CDR3 reads TGTGCCAGCAGTTTCTTTACAGGGAAGGGCTACACCTTC. Translation gives CASSFFTGKGYTF.

This clonotype appeared many times. The chain is built from TRBV5-1 and TRBJ1-1; D is unclear. The CDR3 extends over 16 amino acids. V was trimmed by 4 bases and J by 4 bases, leaving 20 bases between them. The germline gives CDR1 SGHRS, CDR2 YFSETQ. The CDR3 DNA reads TGCGCCAGCAGCCCCGGTCGTACATTACTGGGCACTGAAGCTTTCTTT. Its translation: CASSPGRTLLGTEAFF.

This rearrangement joins TRBV27 to TRBJ1-6; possible D gene TRBD1, 6 bases. V was clipped by 4 bases and J by 8 bases, with 12 bases between them. The CDR3 loop spans 14 amino acids. Germline assignment: CDR1 MNHEY and CDR2 SMNVEV (reference sequence). The CDR3 DNA is TGTGCCAGCAGTTGGGCAGGGGAGTATTCACCCCTCCACTTT. This translates into CASSWAGEYSPLHF.